The entry below describes one T cell receptor (beta chain). The antigen is not known. Time point in this sample: week 23, last vaccination. One vaccine dose held 300 ug of mutant IDH1 20-mer peptide and came with topical imiquimod. The data derive from a study of a mutant IDH1 vaccine in newly diagnosed glioma. Germline CDR1 is KGHSH and CDR2 is LQKENI. Trimming took 3 bases from V and 2 from J, leaving 13 bases between them. The CDR3 length is 15 residues. Sequencing used immunoSEQ multiplex PCR; TCRdb keeps in-frame clones, though not all of them. The sample includes tens of thousands of clones, 84% seen only once; the top ten take 10% to 15%.

The TCR was taken from a man younger than 35 with glioma. The chain carries TRBV18 and TRBJ1-1; D not resolved. The sample was PBMCs, taken from a glioma patient whose treatment included an IDH1 peptide vaccine. The CDR3 coding sequence is TGTGCCAGCTCACCCAATGCCAGGTTAAACACTGAAGCTTTCTTT. It encodes CASSPNARLNTEAFF.